This T cell receptor beta chain was sequenced during a study of shared clonotypes between healthy human individuals. The sorted-subset replicate PCRs were given around 200 ng DNA, which is 30,000 or so T cell genomes. Data came from immunoSEQ multiplex PCR; TCRdb stores just in-frame clones and leaves some out. The table lists roughly 850,000 clones, roughly 96% of them singletons, with less than 0.25% in the top ten. General study findings and limits: The generation probabilities recorded for non-shared clonotypes fell below those of clonotypes shared by all four donors.

The naive CD8 subset, CD45RO-negative cells positively selected for CCR7, excluded terminally differentiated effector memory CD45RA+ cells. Adult donors, all healthy and HIV-negative, had no recent acute infections or vaccinations. Remarks on this clone: Its target is not known.

This CDR3 comprises 16 residues. Germline V gene lookup returns CDR1 MNHEY and CDR2 SMNVEV (reference sequence). The V gene end was trimmed by 4 bases and the J gene end by 7 bases; junction bases not matched to a gene: 13. The source of this sequence is a man between 25 and 39 years old in good health. This chain joins TRBV27 and TRBJ2-5, with 9 bases fitting TRBD2. The sequenced sample consisted of naive CD8+ T cells sorted from blood. CDR3 sequence (DNA): TGTGCCAGCAGTTGGGGCGGGAGGGCCGGGTTTGGGACCCAGTACTTC. Residues: CASSWGGRAGFGTQYF.